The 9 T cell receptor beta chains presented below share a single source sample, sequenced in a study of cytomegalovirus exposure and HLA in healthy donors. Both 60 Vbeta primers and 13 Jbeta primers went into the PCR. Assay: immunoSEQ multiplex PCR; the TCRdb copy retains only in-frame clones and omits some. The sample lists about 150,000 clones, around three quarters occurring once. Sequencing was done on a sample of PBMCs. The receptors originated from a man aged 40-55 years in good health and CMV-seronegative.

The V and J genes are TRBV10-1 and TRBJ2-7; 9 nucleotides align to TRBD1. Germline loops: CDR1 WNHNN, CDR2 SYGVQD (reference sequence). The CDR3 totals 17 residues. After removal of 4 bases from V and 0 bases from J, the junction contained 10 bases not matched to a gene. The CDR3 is CASSGWGTGRSSYEQYF. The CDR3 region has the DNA TGCGCCAGCAGTGGCTGGGGGACAGGGAGGAGCTCCTACGAGCAGTACTTC.

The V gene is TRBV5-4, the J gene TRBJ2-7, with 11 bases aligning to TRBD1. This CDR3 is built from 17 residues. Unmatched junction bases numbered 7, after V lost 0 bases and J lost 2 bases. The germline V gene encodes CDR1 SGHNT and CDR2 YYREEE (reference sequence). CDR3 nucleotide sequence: TGTGCCAGCAGCTTGGACCCGGGACAGGGGGAGACCTACGAGCAGTACTTC. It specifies CASSLDPGQGETYEQYF.

CDR3 amino acids: CASSVIGGSYEQYF. The DNA for the CDR3 is TGTGCCAGCAGTGTTATCGGGGGATCCTACGAGCAGTACTTC. The chain uses TRBV6-1 and TRBJ2-7; perhaps TRBD2 as D (6 bases). Germline lookup yields CDR1 MNHNS and CDR2 SASEGT. V was clipped by 4 bases and J by 1 base, with 11 bases between them. This CDR3 region has 14 residues.

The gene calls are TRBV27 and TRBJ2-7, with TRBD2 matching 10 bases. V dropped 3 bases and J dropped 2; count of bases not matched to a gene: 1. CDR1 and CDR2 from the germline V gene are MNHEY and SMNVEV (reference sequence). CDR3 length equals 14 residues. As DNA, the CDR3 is TGTGCCAGCAGTTTGCTAGCGGGAGCCTACGAGCAGTACTTC. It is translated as CASSLLAGAYEQYF.

The CDR3 bases are TGTGCCAGCAAGTCACAGGGAGAGGTAGCCGGGGAGCTGTTTTTT. This codes for CASKSQGEVAGELFF. The chain employs TRBV6-4 and TRBJ2-2; D might be TRBD1 (6 bases). CDR1 and CDR2 (germline): MRHNA, SNTAGT. Trimming removed 7 bases from V and 6 bases from J, with 18 bases in between. The CDR3 has 15 amino acids.

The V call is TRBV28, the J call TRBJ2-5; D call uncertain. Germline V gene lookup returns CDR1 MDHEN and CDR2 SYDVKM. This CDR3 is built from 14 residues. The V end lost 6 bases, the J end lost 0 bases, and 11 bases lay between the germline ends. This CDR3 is CASRQEAYQETQYF. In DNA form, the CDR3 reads TGTGCCAGCAGACAAGAAGCGTACCAAGAGACCCAGTACTTC.

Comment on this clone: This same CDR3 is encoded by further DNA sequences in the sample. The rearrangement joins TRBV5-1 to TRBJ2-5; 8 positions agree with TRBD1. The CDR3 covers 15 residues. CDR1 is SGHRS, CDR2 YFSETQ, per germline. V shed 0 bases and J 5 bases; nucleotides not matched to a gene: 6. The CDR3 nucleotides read TGCGCCAGCAGCTTGGAGCAGGGGGCGCGGGAGACCCAGTACTTC. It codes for CASSLEQGARETQYF.

CDR3 sequence (DNA): TGTGCCAGCTGGGCGGGGCAAACTTTAAACTATGGCTACACCTTC. Residues: CASWAGQTLNYGYTF. The rearrangement links TRBV6-6 to TRBJ1-2; perhaps TRBD1 as D (5 bases). Looked up from germline, CDR1 is MNHNY and CDR2 is SVGAGI (reference sequence). V was clipped by 8 bases and J by 2 bases, with 18 bases between them. This CDR3 spans 15 amino acids.

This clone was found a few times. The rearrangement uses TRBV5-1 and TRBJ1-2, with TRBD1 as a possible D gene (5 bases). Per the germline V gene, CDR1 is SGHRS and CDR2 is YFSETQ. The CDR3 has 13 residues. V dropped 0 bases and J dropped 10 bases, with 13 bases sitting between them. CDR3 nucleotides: TGCGCCAGCAGCTTGGCCACAGGCGATGTCTACACCTTC. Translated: CASSLATGDVYTF.